These 13 T cell receptor beta chains share one sample of origin, sequenced in a study of CD8 T cells in Susac syndrome. With random hexamers, reverse transcription was performed on about 0.45 to 1 ug of RNA. In TCRdb, the immunoSEQ multiplex PCR reads were re-called with MiXCR into one record per CDR3 protein. This sample has fewer than 150,000 distinct CDR3 sequences, with about 95% found just once. Source material: CD4+ T cells from PBMCs. The origin of the receptors is a human donor in good health.

J is TRBJ2-2 and V is TRBV5-1; possible D gene TRBD2, 5 bases. V lost 4 bases to trimming and J lost 3 bases, with 13 bases between them. Germline loops: CDR1 SGHRS, CDR2 YFSETQ. This CDR3 comprises 15 residues. Written as DNA, the CDR3 is TGCGCCAGCAGCCCCAGTGGTAGCGACACCGGGGAGCTGTTTTTT. Translated: CASSPSGSDTGELFF.

The J gene is TRBJ2-5, the V gene TRBV7-2; a weak D match, TRBD1 (5 bases). Looked up from germline, CDR1 is SGHTA and CDR2 is FQGNSA. V was trimmed by 5 bases and J by 7 bases, leaving 17 bases between them. The CDR3 covers 14 residues. The CDR3 sequence: CASSTNRQKGTQYF. Here the CDR3 DNA reads TGTGCCAGCAGCACGAACAGGCAGAAGGGGACCCAGTACTTC.

The V gene is TRBV14, the J gene TRBJ2-1, with D possibly TRBD1 on 5 matching bases. CDR1 SGHDN and CDR2 FVKESK come from the germline V gene. The CDR3 loop spans 13 amino acids. Trimming cost V 1 base and J 9 bases, with 10 bases left between them. The DNA of the CDR3 is TGTGCCAGCAGCCAAGTTAGGGGCAGTGAGCAGTTCTTC. Encoded protein: CASSQVRGSEQFF.

This clonotype is a singleton in its sample. The CDR3 protein is CASSPLSGSGANVLTF. The CDR3 DNA is TGTGCCAGCAGCCCACTTTCGGGCTCTGGGGCCAACGTCCTGACTTTC. The rearrangement uses TRBV3-1 and TRBJ2-6, with D hard to call. Germline assignment: CDR1 LGHDT and CDR2 YNNKEL (reference sequence). The CDR3 is 16 residues long. Trimming pared 4 bases from V and 0 bases from J, leaving 10 bases between.

The chain employs TRBV7-8 and TRBJ2-7; D is unresolved. The V and J ends lost 4 bases and 4 bases respectively, with 8 bases between them. There are 12 residues in the CDR3. Per germline, CDR1 SGHVS and CDR2 FQNEAQ. CDR3 coding DNA: TGTGCCAGCAGCTGGGAAGGGTACGAGCAGTACTTC. Translated: CASSWEGYEQYF.

This chain uses TRBV29-1 with TRBJ2-7; possibly TRBD2 for D (6 bases). This CDR3 contains 14 residues. The V end was cut by 4 bases, the J end by 2 bases, with 15 bases between. Germline V gives CDR1 SQVTM, CDR2 ANQGSEA. This chain's CDR3 is CSVGHSGSAYEQYF. CDR3 sequence (DNA): TGCAGCGTTGGGCATTCCGGGAGCGCCTACGAGCAGTACTTC.

In its sample, this clonotype was seen a few times. J is TRBJ2-7 and V is TRBV29-1; D perhaps matches TRBD1 (7 bases). CDR3 length: 13 residues. The V gene's germline CDR1 is SQVTM and CDR2 ANQGSEA. Deletions cut 5 bases from V and 5 bases from J, with 16 bases between. CDR3 sequence (DNA): TGCAGCGTTTCAGACAGGGAGGCGCACGAGCAGTACTTC. It yields the protein CSVSDREAHEQYF.

The rearrangement links TRBV29-1 to TRBJ1-2; TRBD1 agrees at 8 bases. The germline CDR1 and CDR2 sequences are SQVTM and ANQGSEA. This CDR3 is built from 15 residues. The junction had 8 bases not matched to a gene; V was cut back by 0 bases and J by 5 bases. Written as DNA, the CDR3 is TGCAGCGTTGAAGACCAGACAGGGGTTGGGTATGGCTACACCTTC. It specifies CSVEDQTGVGYGYTF.

The rearrangement uses TRBV20-1 and TRBJ2-1; D call uncertain. This CDR3 region has 13 residues. The V end was cut by 1 base, the J end by 7 bases, with 11 bases between. Germline-derived CDR1 and CDR2 are DFQATT and SNEGSKA (reference sequence). The DNA of the CDR3 is TGCAGTGCTAGAGGCAGGCTGGCGAATGAGCAGTTCTTC. Amino acids: CSARGRLANEQFF.

V gene TRBV29-1 combines with J gene TRBJ2-3; D ambiguous. Between the trimmed V and J ends, which lost 3 bases and 4 bases, there was a span of 11 bases. The CDR3 covers 13 residues. Germline CDR1 SQVTM, CDR2 ANQGSEA. The CDR3, as DNA: TGCAGCGTTGAGAAGGGCAGTGCAGATACGCAGTATTTT. It is translated as CSVEKGSADTQYF.

V usage is TRBV6-6 and J usage is TRBJ2-1; no firm D call. This CDR3 comprises 15 residues. Per germline, CDR1 MNHNY and CDR2 SVGAGI (reference sequence). Trimming left V 4 bases short and J 0 bases short, with 10 bases between. CDR3 DNA sequence: TGTGCCAGCAGTTGGGATTCCAACTCCTACAATGAGCAGTTCTTC. It encodes CASSWDSNSYNEQFF.

This sequence joins TRBV2 and TRBJ1-4; D call uncertain. V was clipped by 6 bases and J by 8 bases, with 13 bases between them. The CDR3 is 13 residues long. CDR1 SNHLY and CDR2 FYNNEI come from the germline V gene. The CDR3 coding sequence is TGTGCCAGCAGGGCAGGACCCTCCGAAAAACTGTTTTTT. It encodes CASRAGPSEKLFF. The complete variable domain, with remaining parts taken from reference TRBV2 and TRBJ1-4, reads EPEVTQTPSHQVTQMGQEVILRCVPISNHLYFYWYRQILGQKVEFLVSFYNNEISEKSEIFDDQFSVERPDGSNFTLKIRSTKLEDSAMYFCASRAGPSEKLFFGSGTQLSVL.

The V and J genes are TRBV3-1 and TRBJ2-7; 7 bases fit TRBD2. CDR3 length: 14 amino acids. In germline, CDR1 is LGHDT, CDR2 YNNKEL (reference sequence). Unmatched junction bases numbered 11, after V lost 7 bases and J lost 5 bases. The CDR3: CASKLAAAGDEQYF. For the CDR3, the DNA is TGTGCCAGCAAGCTAGCGGCCGCTGGGGACGAGCAGTACTTC.